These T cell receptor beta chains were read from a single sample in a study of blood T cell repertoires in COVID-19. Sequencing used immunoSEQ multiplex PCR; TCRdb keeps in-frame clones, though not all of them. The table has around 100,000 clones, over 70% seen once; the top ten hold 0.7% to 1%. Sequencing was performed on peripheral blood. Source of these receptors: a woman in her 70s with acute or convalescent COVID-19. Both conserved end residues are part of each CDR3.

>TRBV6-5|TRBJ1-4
CASSYGGREGEKLFF
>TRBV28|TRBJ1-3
CASNQPGVTGNTIYF
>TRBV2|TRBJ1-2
CASRKTDLTYSNYGYTF
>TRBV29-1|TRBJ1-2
CSVEEGTGGNYGYTF
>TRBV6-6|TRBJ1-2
CATPQREGNYGYTF
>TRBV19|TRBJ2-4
CASSIGEGRDKNIQYF
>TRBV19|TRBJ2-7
CASSIKWASWEQYF
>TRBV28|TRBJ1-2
CASRQTGEDGYTF
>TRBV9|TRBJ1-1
CASSSGRLYDPEAFF
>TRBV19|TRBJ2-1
CASRARLAGVSDEQFF
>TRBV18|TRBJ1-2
CASSPKDRGGYGYTF
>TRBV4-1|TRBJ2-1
CASSQVTVLSSSYNEQFF
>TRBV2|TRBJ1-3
CASGGQAIGNTIYF
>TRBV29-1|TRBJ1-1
CSVVETGGIAFF
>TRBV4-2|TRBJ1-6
CASSQATGGYYNSPLHF
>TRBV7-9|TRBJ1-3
CASSAAGSGNTIYF
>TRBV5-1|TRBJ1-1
CASSIGTGNTEAFF
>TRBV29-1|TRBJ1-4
CSVDIARGGVEKLFF
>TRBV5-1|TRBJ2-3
CASSLVSGGDTQYF
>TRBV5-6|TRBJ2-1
CASSAGTDRSYNEQFF
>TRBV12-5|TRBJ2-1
CASGEGSSYNEQFF
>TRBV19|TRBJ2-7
CASSRAVVSYEQYF
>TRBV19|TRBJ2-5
CASSIGGGQQTQYF
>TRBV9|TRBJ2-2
CASSTSGTGFTGELFF
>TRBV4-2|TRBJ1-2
CASSLPRGNYGYTF
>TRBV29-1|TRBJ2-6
CSVGGQSGANVLTF
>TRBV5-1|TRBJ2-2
CASSPGLAGNTGELFF
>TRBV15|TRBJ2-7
CATSKERAYEQYF
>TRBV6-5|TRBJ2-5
CASSRGEGETQYF
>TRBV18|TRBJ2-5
CASSPLRNQETQYF
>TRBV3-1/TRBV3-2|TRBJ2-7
CASSQDYRRRAFEQYF
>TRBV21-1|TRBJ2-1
CASSKTSGVHNEQFF
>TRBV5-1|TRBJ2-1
CASSSRLAGGKNEQFF
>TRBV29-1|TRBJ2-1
CSVEGGLLQPYNEQFF
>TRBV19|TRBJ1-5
CASSPQARLPQHF
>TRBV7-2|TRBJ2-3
CASSLGTGGDTQYF
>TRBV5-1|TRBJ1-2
CASSFGGQGYGYTF
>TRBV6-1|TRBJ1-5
CASSEAAGPEQPQHF
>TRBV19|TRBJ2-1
CASSIIAGVYNEQFF
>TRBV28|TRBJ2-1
CASTRAGAYNEQFF
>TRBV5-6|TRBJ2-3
CASSLFGGLTDTQYF
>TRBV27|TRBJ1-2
CASKARVGNYGYTF
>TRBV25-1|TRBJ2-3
CARPTPRDRNTDTQYF
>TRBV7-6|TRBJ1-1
CASSSGTEYEAFF